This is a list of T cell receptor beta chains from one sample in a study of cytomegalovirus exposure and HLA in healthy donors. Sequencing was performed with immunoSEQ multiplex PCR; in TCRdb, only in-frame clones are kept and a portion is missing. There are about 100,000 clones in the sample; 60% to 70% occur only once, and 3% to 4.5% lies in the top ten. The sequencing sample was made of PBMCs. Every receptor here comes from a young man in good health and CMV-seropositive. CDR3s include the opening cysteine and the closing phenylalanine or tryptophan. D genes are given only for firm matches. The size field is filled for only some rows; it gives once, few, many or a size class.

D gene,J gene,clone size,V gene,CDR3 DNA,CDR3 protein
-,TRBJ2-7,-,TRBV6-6,TGTGCCAGCAGTCAGGACAGCTCCTACGAGCAGTACTTC,CASSQDSSYEQYF
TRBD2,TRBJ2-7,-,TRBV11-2,TGTGCCAGCAGCACCAGCGGGGGGGCTTACGAGCAGTACTTC,CASSTSGGAYEQYF
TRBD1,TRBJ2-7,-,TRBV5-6,TGTGCCAGCAGCCGGGGACAGCCCATGGACGAGCAGTACTTC,CASSRGQPMDEQYF
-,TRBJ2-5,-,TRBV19,TGTGCCAGTAGTATCCCCTCTAGCCAAGAGACCCAGTACTTC,CASSIPSSQETQYF
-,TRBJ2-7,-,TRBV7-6,TGTGCCAGCAGCTCCCGGGTCCTCTACGAGCAGTACTTC,CASSSRVLYEQYF
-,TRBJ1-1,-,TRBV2,TGTGCCAGCAGTGACTGGAACACTGAAGCTTTCTTT,CASSDWNTEAFF
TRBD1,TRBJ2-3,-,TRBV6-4,TGTGCCAGCAGTAGTGGACAGGGGGCAACAGATACGCAGTATTTT,CASSSGQGATDTQYF
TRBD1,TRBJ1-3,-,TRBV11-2,TGTGCCAGCAGCACAGGGGGCGCCGGAAACACCATATATTTT,CASSTGGAGNTIYF
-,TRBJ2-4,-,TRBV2,TGTGCCAGCAGTGAGATAGAGAACATTCAGTACTTC,CASSEIENIQYF
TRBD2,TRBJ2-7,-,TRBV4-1,TGCGCCAGCAGCCAAAGCGGGGGGGCCGGGGAGCAGTACTTC,CASSQSGGAGEQYF
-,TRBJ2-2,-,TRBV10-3,TGTGCCATCAGGGAAGGGAGATCCGGGGAGCTGTTTTTT,CAIREGRSGELFF
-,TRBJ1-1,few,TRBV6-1,TGTGCCAGCACCGCCGGGTCGGGTACATTCACTGAAGCTTTCTTT,CASTAGSGTFTEAFF
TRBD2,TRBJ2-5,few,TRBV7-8,TGTGCCAGCAGCCCGGGACTAGCGGGGGAAGAGACCCAGTACTTC,CASSPGLAGEETQYF
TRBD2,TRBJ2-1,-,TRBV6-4,TGTGCCAGCAGTGACTCGGCTAGCGGGGGCGGTGAGCAGTTCTTC,CASSDSASGGGEQFF
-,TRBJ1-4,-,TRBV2,TGTGCCAGCAATGGAAGACGGGATGAAAAACTGTTTTTT,CASNGRRDEKLFF
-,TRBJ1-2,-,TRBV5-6,TGTGCCAGCCAAGGGGCGGACTATGGCTACACCTTC,CASQGADYGYTF
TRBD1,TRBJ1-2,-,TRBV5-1,TGCGCCAGCAGCTTGGGAGGTGCGGGACAGGGGTATGGCTACACCTTC,CASSLGGAGQGYGYTF
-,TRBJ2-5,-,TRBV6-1,TGTGCCAGCAGTGAAGCGTCCCCGGGGGTCGGGGAGACCCAGTACTTC,CASSEASPGVGETQYF
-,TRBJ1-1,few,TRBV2,TGTGCCAGCAGTGAGGGAGTGGATGGGGAAGCTTTCTTT,CASSEGVDGEAFF
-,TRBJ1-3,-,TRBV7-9,TGTGCCAGCAGCCACAGGGTTGTTACGGACACCATATATTTT,CASSHRVVTDTIYF
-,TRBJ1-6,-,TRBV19,TGTGCCAGTAGTATAATGGAGCTCAATTCACCCCTCCACTTT,CASSIMELNSPLHF
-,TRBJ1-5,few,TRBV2,TGTGCCAGCAGTGGGTGGAGTGATCAGCCCCAGCATTTT,CASSGWSDQPQHF
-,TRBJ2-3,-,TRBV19,TGTGCCAGTAGCATCAGGTCAGATACGCAGTATTTT,CASSIRSDTQYF
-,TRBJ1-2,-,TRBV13,TGTGCCAGCAGCACAGGACATGCGTCCGGCTACACCTTC,CASSTGHASGYTF
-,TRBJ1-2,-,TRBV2,TGTGCCAGCAGTGCCGACGGGGGCTACACCTTC,CASSADGGYTF
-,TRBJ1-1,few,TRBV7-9,TGTGCCAGCAGCAGGACCGGGGGAGGAGCTTTCTTT,CASSRTGGGAFF
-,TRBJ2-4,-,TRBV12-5,TGTGCTAGTGGTCCAGGGTTGGGAAACATTCAGTACTTC,CASGPGLGNIQYF
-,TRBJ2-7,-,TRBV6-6,TGTGCCAGCAGAGGGGCCCTCACCTCCTACGAGCAGTACTTC,CASRGALTSYEQYF
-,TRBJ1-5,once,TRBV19,TGTGCCAGTAGTACCGCGGGGGGGGGCAATCAGCCCCAGCATTTT,CASSTAGGGNQPQHF
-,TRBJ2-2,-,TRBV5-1,TGCGCCAGCAGCTTGAAAGGGGCGAACACCGGGGAGCTGTTTTTT,CASSLKGANTGELFF
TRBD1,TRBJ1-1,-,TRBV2,TGTGCCAGCACCGCAGGGGGCATGAACACTGAAGCTTTCTTT,CASTAGGMNTEAFF
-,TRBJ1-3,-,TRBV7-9,TGTGCCAGCAGCTTAGTCGGGGGGGGTGGAAACACCATATATTTT,CASSLVGGGGNTIYF
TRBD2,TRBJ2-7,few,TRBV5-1,TGCGCCAGCAGCTCGCTAGCGGGGGGAGCATACGAGCAGTACTTC,CASSSLAGGAYEQYF
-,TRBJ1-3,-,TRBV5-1,TGCGCCAGCAGCACGAGTCCCTCTGGAAACACCATATATTTT,CASSTSPSGNTIYF
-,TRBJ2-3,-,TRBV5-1,TGCGCCAGCAGCTTGGGAGGGGGGGCGACAGATACGCAGTATTTT,CASSLGGGATDTQYF
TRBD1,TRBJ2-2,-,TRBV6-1,TGTGCCAGCACCGGACAGGGCACCGGGGAGCTGTTTTTT,CASTGQGTGELFF
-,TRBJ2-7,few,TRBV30,TGTGCCTGGAGTGGGACAGTCACATCCTACGAGCAGTACTTC,CAWSGTVTSYEQYF
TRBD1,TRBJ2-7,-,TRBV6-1,TGTGCCAGCAGTGATCCGGGACAGGGCTACGAGCAGTACTTC,CASSDPGQGYEQYF
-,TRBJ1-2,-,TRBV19,TGTGCCAGTAGCACTATCGCGGGGGAAAGCTATGGCTACACCTTC,CASSTIAGESYGYTF
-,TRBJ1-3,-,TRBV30,TGTGCTTTTGACAGGTTGATTTCTGGAAACACCATATATTTT,CAFDRLISGNTIYF
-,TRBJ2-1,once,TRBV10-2,TGCGCCAGCAGTGAGTCTGTGGCCTATGAGCAGTTCTTC,CASSESVAYEQFF
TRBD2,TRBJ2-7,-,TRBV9,TGTGCCAGCAGCGACACTAGCGGCTACGAGCAGTACTTC,CASSDTSGYEQYF
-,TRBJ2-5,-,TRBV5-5,TGTGCCAGCAGCTTGTGGTCGGGACTCCAAGAGACCCAGTACTTC,CASSLWSGLQETQYF
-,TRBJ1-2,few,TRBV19,TGTGCCAGTAGTACCACGGGATACTATGGCTACACCTTC,CASSTTGYYGYTF